This T cell receptor beta chain originates from a study of glioma-infiltrating T cells. The CDR3 has 12 amino acids. Trimming left V 6 bases short and J 2 bases short, with 2 bases between. Germline V lookup: CDR1 MNHEY, CDR2 SMNVEV (reference sequence). Using RNA template, CDR3s of TCR alpha and beta were amplified with iRepertoire arm-PCR. Tissue mRNA or PBMC total RNA, roughly 100-400 ng, went into one-step reverse transcription and amplification. MiXCR, applied by TCRdb to the multiplex PCR reads, yields one record per CDR3 protein. The sample carries about 140,000 distinct CDR3 sequences, 39% recorded once. At least ten counts were recorded for this clonotype.

The sample comprised glioma tissue, nonneoplastic brain tissue, or PBMCs (not recorded which). This receptor was obtained from a human donor with low-grade glioma or glioblastoma, undergoing nonglioma brain surgery, or in good health (not recorded which). The chain links TRBV27 to TRBJ1-6; no clear D. CDR3 sequence: CASRTYNSPLHF. CDR3 bases: TGTGCCAGCAGGACCTATAATTCACCCCTCCACTTT.